This is a list of T cell receptor beta chains from one sample in a study of blood T cell repertoires in COVID-19. The table came from immunoSEQ multiplex PCR; TCRdb's copy has only in-frame clones and leaves some out. The repertoire holds some 97,000 clones, with roughly 92% as singletons. The sequencing sample was made of peripheral blood. All receptors derive from a man between 65 and 85 years old with acute or convalescent COVID-19. The CDR3 runs from the conserved cysteine through the conserved F or W. The order of the fields is clone size, J gene, V gene, D gene, CDR3 protein, CDR3 DNA. The D gene is left open where the match is weak. Not all rows give a size; the values are once, few, many and, for expanded clones, a class.

abundance: -; j_gene: TRBJ2-7; v_gene: TRBV19; d_gene: -; CDR3aa: CASNRSPSSYEQYF; CDR3nt: TGTGCCAGTAACCGGTCACCCTCCTCCTACGAGCAGTACTTC
abundance: once; j_gene: TRBJ2-2; v_gene: TRBV6-4; d_gene: -; CDR3aa: CASSPRNTGELFF; CDR3nt: TGTGCCAGCAGTCCCAGGAACACCGGGGAGCTGTTTTTT
abundance: -; j_gene: TRBJ2-1; v_gene: TRBV27; d_gene: TRBD2; CDR3aa: CASSSVTSGYNEQFF; CDR3nt: TGTGCCAGCAGTTCCGTGACTAGCGGCTACAATGAGCAGTTCTTC
abundance: -; j_gene: TRBJ2-7; v_gene: TRBV5-1; d_gene: TRBD1; CDR3aa: CASSTKQGAVSYEQYF; CDR3nt: TGCGCCAGCAGCACCAAACAGGGGGCCGTCTCCTACGAGCAGTACTTC
abundance: -; j_gene: TRBJ1-4; v_gene: TRBV5-6; d_gene: TRBD1; CDR3aa: CASSWTGSGEKLFF; CDR3nt: TGTGCCAGCAGCTGGACAGGGTCTGGGGAAAAACTGTTTTTT
abundance: -; j_gene: TRBJ1-6; v_gene: TRBV5-1; d_gene: -; CDR3aa: CASSERTDNSPLHF; CDR3nt: TGCGCCAGCAGCGAAAGGACAGATAATTCACCCCTCCACTTT
abundance: -; j_gene: TRBJ1-2; v_gene: TRBV28; d_gene: TRBD1; CDR3aa: CASSRQGFYGYTF; CDR3nt: TGTGCCAGCAGCCGACAGGGTTTCTATGGCTACACCTTC
abundance: -; j_gene: TRBJ1-6; v_gene: TRBV15; d_gene: -; CDR3aa: CATSRDFGNSPLHF; CDR3nt: TGTGCCACCAGCAGGGACTTCGGGAATTCACCCCTCCACTTT
abundance: -; j_gene: TRBJ2-1; v_gene: TRBV19; d_gene: TRBD1; CDR3aa: CASSNLDRGDEQFF; CDR3nt: TGTGCCAGTAGTAACCTGGACAGGGGCGATGAGCAGTTCTTC
abundance: -; j_gene: TRBJ1-5; v_gene: TRBV19; d_gene: TRBD1; CDR3aa: CASSTMGTATNQPQHF; CDR3nt: TGTGCCAGTAGTACCATGGGGACAGCGACTAATCAGCCCCAGCATTTT
abundance: -; j_gene: TRBJ1-4; v_gene: TRBV28; d_gene: -; CDR3aa: CASSSYEKLFF; CDR3nt: TGTGCCAGCAGTTCCTATGAAAAACTGTTTTTT
abundance: -; j_gene: TRBJ2-2; v_gene: TRBV5-1; d_gene: -; CDR3aa: CASSWQPGELFF; CDR3nt: TGCGCCAGCAGCTGGCAACCCGGGGAGCTGTTTTTT
abundance: -; j_gene: TRBJ1-4; v_gene: TRBV29-1; d_gene: -; CDR3aa: CSVRRGGGTNEKLFF; CDR3nt: TGCAGCGTCCGGAGGGGAGGAGGGACTAATGAAAAACTGTTTTTT
abundance: -; j_gene: TRBJ2-7; v_gene: TRBV10-3; d_gene: -; CDR3aa: CATGVRDYEQYF; CDR3nt: TGTGCCACCGGGGTCCGCGACTACGAGCAGTACTTC
abundance: -; j_gene: TRBJ2-7; v_gene: TRBV5-1; d_gene: TRBD2; CDR3aa: CASSIGLAGGQIYEQYF; CDR3nt: TGCGCCAGCAGCATAGGACTAGCGGGGGGCCAAATCTACGAGCAGTACTTC
abundance: -; j_gene: TRBJ2-6; v_gene: TRBV7-2; d_gene: -; CDR3aa: CASSLDSPGANVLTF; CDR3nt: TGTGCCAGCAGCTTGGACAGCCCTGGGGCCAACGTCCTGACTTTC
abundance: -; j_gene: TRBJ2-3; v_gene: TRBV19; d_gene: -; CDR3aa: CASSIVTGTSTDTQYF; CDR3nt: TGTGCCAGTAGTATAGTAACGGGGACAAGCACAGATACGCAGTATTTT
abundance: -; j_gene: TRBJ1-5; v_gene: TRBV7-4; d_gene: TRBD1; CDR3aa: CASSRTGLSNQPQHF; CDR3nt: TGTGCCAGCAGCAGGACAGGACTTAGCAATCAGCCCCAGCATTTT
abundance: -; j_gene: TRBJ1-6; v_gene: TRBV19; d_gene: TRBD1; CDR3aa: CASSILDRDSPLHF; CDR3nt: TGTGCCAGTAGTATTTTGGACAGGGATTCACCCCTCCACTTT
abundance: once; j_gene: TRBJ2-5; v_gene: TRBV6-1; d_gene: TRBD1; CDR3aa: CASSETGGLETQYF; CDR3nt: TGTGCCAGCAGTGAGACAGGGGGATTGGAGACCCAGTACTTC
abundance: -; j_gene: TRBJ1-3; v_gene: TRBV7-6; d_gene: -; CDR3aa: CASSLGSGSGNTIYF; CDR3nt: TGTGCCAGCAGCTTAGGTTCAGGGTCTGGAAACACCATATATTTT
abundance: -; j_gene: TRBJ2-3; v_gene: TRBV4-1; d_gene: -; CDR3aa: CASSQGRGFDTQYF; CDR3nt: TGCGCCAGCAGCCAAGGGCGGGGTTTCGATACGCAGTATTTT
abundance: -; j_gene: TRBJ1-1; v_gene: TRBV19; d_gene: -; CDR3aa: CASSMTATNTEAFF; CDR3nt: TGTGCCAGTAGTATGACAGCTACTAACACTGAAGCTTTCTTT
abundance: -; j_gene: TRBJ1-1; v_gene: TRBV15; d_gene: -; CDR3aa: CATGRNTEAFF; CDR3nt: TGTGCCACCGGTAGGAACACTGAAGCTTTCTTT
abundance: -; j_gene: TRBJ1-2; v_gene: TRBV7-9; d_gene: -; CDR3aa: CASSLRGRPYGYTF; CDR3nt: TGTGCCAGCAGCTTAAGGGGCAGGCCCTATGGCTACACCTTC
abundance: -; j_gene: TRBJ2-5; v_gene: TRBV4-3; d_gene: TRBD2; CDR3aa: CASSQGLAGVRETQYF; CDR3nt: TGCGCCAGCAGCCAAGGGCTAGCGGGAGTCAGGGAGACCCAGTACTTC
abundance: -; j_gene: TRBJ2-5; v_gene: TRBV4-1; d_gene: -; CDR3aa: CASSQDLGVETQYF; CDR3nt: TGCGCCAGCAGCCAAGATTTGGGCGTAGAGACCCAGTACTTC
abundance: few; j_gene: TRBJ2-4; v_gene: TRBV6-4; d_gene: -; CDR3aa: CASSEERASNIQYF; CDR3nt: TGTGCCAGCAGTGAGGAACGAGCGTCAAACATTCAGTACTTC
abundance: -; j_gene: TRBJ2-4; v_gene: TRBV7-2; d_gene: TRBD2; CDR3aa: CASSNTGGIQYF; CDR3nt: TGTGCCAGCTCCAATACGGGGGGCATTCAGTACTTC
abundance: -; j_gene: TRBJ1-2; v_gene: TRBV7-8; d_gene: -; CDR3aa: CASSLYDQAFYGYTF; CDR3nt: TGTGCCAGCAGCTTATATGACCAGGCATTCTATGGCTACACCTTC
abundance: -; j_gene: TRBJ2-5; v_gene: TRBV24-1; d_gene: -; CDR3aa: CATSDYFRGAETQYF; CDR3nt: TGTGCCACCAGTGATTATTTCAGGGGTGCAGAGACCCAGTACTTC